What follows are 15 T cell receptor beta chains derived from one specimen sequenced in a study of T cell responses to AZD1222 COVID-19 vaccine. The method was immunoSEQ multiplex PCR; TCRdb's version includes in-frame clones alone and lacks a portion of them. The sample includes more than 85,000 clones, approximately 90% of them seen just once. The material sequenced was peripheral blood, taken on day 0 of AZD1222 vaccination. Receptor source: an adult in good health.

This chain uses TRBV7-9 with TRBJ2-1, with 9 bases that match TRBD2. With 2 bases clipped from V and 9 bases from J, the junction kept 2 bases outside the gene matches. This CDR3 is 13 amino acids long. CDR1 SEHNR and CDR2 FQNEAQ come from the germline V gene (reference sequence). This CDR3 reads CASSLLAGVEQFF. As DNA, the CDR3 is TGTGCCAGCAGCTTATTAGCGGGAGTTGAGCAGTTCTTC.

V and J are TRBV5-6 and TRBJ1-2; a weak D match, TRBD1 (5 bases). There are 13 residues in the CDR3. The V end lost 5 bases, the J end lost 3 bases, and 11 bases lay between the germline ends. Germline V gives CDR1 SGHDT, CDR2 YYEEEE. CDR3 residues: CASRGEADYGYTF. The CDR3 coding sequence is TGTGCCAGCAGGGGGGAGGCGGACTATGGCTACACCTTC.

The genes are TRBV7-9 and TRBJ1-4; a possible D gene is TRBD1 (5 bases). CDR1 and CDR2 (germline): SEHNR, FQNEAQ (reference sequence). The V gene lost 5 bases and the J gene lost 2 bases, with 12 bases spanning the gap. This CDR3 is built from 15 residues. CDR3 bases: TGTGCCAGCAGCAGCTCAGGGCGCACTAATGAAAAACTGTTTTTT. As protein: CASSSSGRTNEKLFF. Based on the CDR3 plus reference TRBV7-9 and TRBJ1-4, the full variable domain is DTGVSQNPRHKITKRGQNVTFRCDPISEHNRLYWYRQTLGQGPEFLTYFQNEAQLEKSRLLSDRFSAERPKGSFSTLEIQRTEQGDSAMYLCASSSSGRTNEKLFFGSGTQLSVL.

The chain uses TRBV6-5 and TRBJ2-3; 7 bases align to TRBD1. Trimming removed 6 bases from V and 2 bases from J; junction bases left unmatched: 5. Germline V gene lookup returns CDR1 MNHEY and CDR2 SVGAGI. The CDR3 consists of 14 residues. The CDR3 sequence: CASRTGSLTDTQYF. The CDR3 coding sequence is TGTGCCAGCAGGACAGGGAGCCTCACAGATACGCAGTATTTT.

The CDR3 coding sequence is TGTGCCAGCTCGGACAAACAGGGGGCGGGGATCGAGCAGTACTTC. Its translation is CASSDKQGAGIEQYF. The chain recombines TRBV18 with TRBJ2-7, with 9 bases identical to TRBD1. The CDR3 extends over 15 amino acids. From germline, CDR1 is KGHSH and CDR2 LQKENI. With V trimmed by 6 bases and J by 6 bases, 12 bases remained unmatched.

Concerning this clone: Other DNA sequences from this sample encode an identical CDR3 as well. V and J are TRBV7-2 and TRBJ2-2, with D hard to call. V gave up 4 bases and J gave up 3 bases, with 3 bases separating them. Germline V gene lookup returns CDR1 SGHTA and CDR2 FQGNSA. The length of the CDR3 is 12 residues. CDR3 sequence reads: CASSSDTGELFF. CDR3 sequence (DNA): TGTGCCAGCAGCTCCGACACCGGGGAGCTGTTTTTT. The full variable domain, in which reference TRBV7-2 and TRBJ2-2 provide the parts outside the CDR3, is GAGVSQSPSNKVTEKGKDVELRCDPISGHTALYWYRQSLGQGLEFLIYFQGNSAPDKSGLPSDRFSAERTGGSVSTLTIQRTQQEDSAVYLCASSSDTGELFFGEGSRLTVL.

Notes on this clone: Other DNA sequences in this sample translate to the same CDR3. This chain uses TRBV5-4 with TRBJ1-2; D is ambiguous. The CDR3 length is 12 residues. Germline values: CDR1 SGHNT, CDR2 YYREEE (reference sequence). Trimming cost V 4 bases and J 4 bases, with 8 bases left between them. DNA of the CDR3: TGTGCCAGCAGCCTCGATGGCTATGGCTACACCTTC. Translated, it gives CASSLDGYGYTF.

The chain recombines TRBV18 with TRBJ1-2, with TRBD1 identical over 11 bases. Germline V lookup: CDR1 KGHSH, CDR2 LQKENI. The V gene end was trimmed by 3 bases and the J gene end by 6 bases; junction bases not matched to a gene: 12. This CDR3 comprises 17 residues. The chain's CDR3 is CASSPSSFGQGADGYTF. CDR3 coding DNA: TGTGCCAGCTCACCCTCCTCCTTTGGACAGGGGGCAGATGGCTACACCTTC.

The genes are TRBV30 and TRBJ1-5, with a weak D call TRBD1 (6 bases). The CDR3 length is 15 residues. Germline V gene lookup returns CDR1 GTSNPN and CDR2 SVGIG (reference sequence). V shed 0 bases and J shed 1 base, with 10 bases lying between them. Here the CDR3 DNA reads TGTGCCTGGAGTGTTGCGGGGGGCAGCAATCAGCCCCAGCATTTT. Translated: CAWSVAGGSNQPQHF.

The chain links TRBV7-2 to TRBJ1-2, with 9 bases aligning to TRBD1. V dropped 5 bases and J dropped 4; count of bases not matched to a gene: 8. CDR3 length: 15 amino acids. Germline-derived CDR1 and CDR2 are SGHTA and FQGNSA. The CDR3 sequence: CASSPRTGAIYGYTF. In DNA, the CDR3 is TGTGCCAGCAGCCCTCGGACAGGGGCTATCTATGGCTACACCTTC.

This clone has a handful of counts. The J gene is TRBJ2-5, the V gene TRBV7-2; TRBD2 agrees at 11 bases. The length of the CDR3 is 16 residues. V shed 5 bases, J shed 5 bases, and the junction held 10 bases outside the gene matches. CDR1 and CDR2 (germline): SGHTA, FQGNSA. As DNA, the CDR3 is TGTGCCAGCAGCGCCACTAGCGGGAGTGGGCGGGAGACCCAGTACTTC. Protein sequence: CASSATSGSGRETQYF.

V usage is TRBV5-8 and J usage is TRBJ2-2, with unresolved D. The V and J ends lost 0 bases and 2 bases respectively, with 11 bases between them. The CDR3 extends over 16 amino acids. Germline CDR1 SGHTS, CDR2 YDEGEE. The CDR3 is CASSLGLTVNTGELFF. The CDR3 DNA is TGTGCCAGCAGCTTGGGGCTGACGGTCAACACCGGGGAGCTGTTTTTT.

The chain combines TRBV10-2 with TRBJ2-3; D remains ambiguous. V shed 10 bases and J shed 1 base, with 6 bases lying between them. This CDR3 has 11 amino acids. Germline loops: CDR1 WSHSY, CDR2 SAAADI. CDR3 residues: CATTGTDTQYF. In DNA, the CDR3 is TGCGCCACCACTGGCACAGATACGCAGTATTTT.

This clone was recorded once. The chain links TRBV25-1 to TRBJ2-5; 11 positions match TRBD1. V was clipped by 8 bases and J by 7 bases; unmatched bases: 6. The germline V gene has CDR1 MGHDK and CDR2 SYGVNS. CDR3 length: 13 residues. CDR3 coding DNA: TGTGCCAGCGGACAGGGGGCATCGGGGACCCAGTACTTC. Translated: CASGQGASGTQYF. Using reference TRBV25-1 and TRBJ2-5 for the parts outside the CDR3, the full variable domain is EADIYQTPRYLVIGTGKKITLECSQTMGHDKMYWYQQDPGMELHLIHYSYGVNSTEKGDLSSESTVSRIRTEHFPLTLESARPSHTSQYLCASGQGASGTQYFGPGTRLLVL.

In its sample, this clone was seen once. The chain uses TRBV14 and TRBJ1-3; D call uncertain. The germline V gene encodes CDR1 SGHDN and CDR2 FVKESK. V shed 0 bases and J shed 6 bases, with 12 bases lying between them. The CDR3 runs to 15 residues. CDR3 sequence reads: CASSQDLKQLNTIYF. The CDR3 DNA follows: TGTGCCAGCAGCCAAGATTTAAAACAGCTAAACACCATATATTTT.